This is a list of T cell receptor beta chains from one sample in a study of neurological immune-mediated disorders. TCRdb reprocessed the 5' RACE reads via MiXCR and lists one record per CDR3 protein. The data show around 62,000 distinct CDR3 sequences, with 4.1% seen just once and just over 2.5% held by the top ten. The specimen sequenced was PBMCs. These receptor sequences come from a man between 50 and 59 years old with multiple sclerosis. Each CDR3 is given with its conserved first and last residue.

j_gene,v_gene,CDR3aa
TRBJ2-7,TRBV20-1,CSAMQAYEQYF
TRBJ1-1,TRBV27,CASSRTAGMNTEAFF
TRBJ2-3,TRBV11-2,CASSLQPSTDTQYF
TRBJ2-1,TRBV20-1,CSASLAGVPGRNEQFF
TRBJ2-1,TRBV20-1,CSAYRGHNEQFF
TRBJ2-6,TRBV9,CASSPRLAGASGANVLTF
TRBJ2-2,TRBV20-1,CSARPWDREGTGELFF
TRBJ2-3,TRBV20-1,CSARSGLHSDTQYF
TRBJ1-3,TRBV5-1,CASSLEGGSGNTIYF
TRBJ1-3,TRBV10-2,CASSEYAGNTIYF
TRBJ2-3,TRBV12-3/TRBV12-4,CASSPGTSGGGMDTQYF
TRBJ2-7,TRBV20-1,CSARESGGRVYEQYF
TRBJ2-1,TRBV20-1,CSARIGGFTYNEQFF
TRBJ1-3,TRBV4-2,CASSQERKSGNTIYF
TRBJ1-5,TRBV12-3/TRBV12-4,CASSHWDRPQPQHF
TRBJ1-2,TRBV28,CASSLFAGGGYTF
TRBJ2-1,TRBV29-1,CSAPGQNYNEQFF
TRBJ2-5,TRBV20-1,CSARGTTGDPAGAQYF
TRBJ1-1,TRBV4-1,CASSQRSRNTEAFF
TRBJ2-4,TRBV27,CASGPLKGAKNIQYF
TRBJ1-4,TRBV11-2,CASSSLRGRPEKLFF
TRBJ1-5,TRBV7-2,CASSREGQGIQPQHF
TRBJ2-1,TRBV5-1,CASSSLGGAYNEQFF
TRBJ2-1,TRBV5-1,CASSSWDSVVDEQFF
TRBJ2-1,TRBV7-9,CASSWDRPNEQFF
TRBJ2-7,TRBV7-9,CASSYPGGLGYEQYF
TRBJ2-7,TRBV12-3/TRBV12-4,CAVFLQYF
TRBJ2-1,TRBV7-2,CASSYSGGIGNEQFF
TRBJ1-1,TRBV5-1,CASSLVGELEAFF
TRBJ1-4,TRBV20-1,CSVWAGGKLFF
TRBJ1-1,TRBV7-2,CASSLVLNTEAFF
TRBJ1-6,TRBV2,CDSSVPGQSSYNSPLHF
TRBJ1-5,TRBV19,CASSPLQRAYSNQPQHF
TRBJ1-1,TRBV7-2,CASSLAPRQGVTEAFF
TRBJ2-4,TRBV15,CATSSRIGQGINIQYF
TRBJ2-1,TRBV5-6,CASSLRGGTDYNEQFF
TRBJ2-3,TRBV5-1,CASSSRGQGRVDTQYF
TRBJ1-1,TRBV12-3/TRBV12-4,CASSFRATEAFF
TRBJ1-2,TRBV20-1,CSARDELKDTF
TRBJ1-5,TRBV20-1,CSARDSGQPQHF
TRBJ2-5,TRBV9,CASSVAGTTQETQYF
TRBJ1-5,TRBV7-2,CASSPHPGSSNQPQHF
TRBJ1-1,TRBV6-5,CASTPGDTGRNTEAFF
TRBJ2-3,TRBV20-1,CSARMGGKDTQYF
TRBJ1-1,TRBV18,CASSPVLVNGQKVAFF